This T cell receptor beta chain emerged from a study of blood T cell repertoires in COVID-19. Study information: T cells, B-cell-depleted T cells, or PBMCs supplied cDNA or gDNA.

Original processing notes: Reference gene primers were amplified, and this amplification served to estimate nucleated cell counts. Sequencing used immunoSEQ multiplex PCR; TCRdb keeps in-frame clones, though not all of them. D and trimming come from the DNA, and the V and J calls and clone size come from that table. The sample lists 200,000 to 250,000 clones; about 90% were seen once. Trimming stripped 4 bases from V and 5 bases from J, with 9 bases between. The CDR3 runs to 13 residues. CDR1 is SGHTS, CDR2 YDEGEE, per germline. This receptor was obtained from a woman in her forties or fifties with acute or convalescent COVID-19. V usage is TRBV5-8 and J usage is TRBJ1-4, with D unresolved. Sequenced input: peripheral blood. Written as DNA, the CDR3 is TGTGCCAGCAGCAGCGGGAAGAATGAAAAACTGTTTTTT. Residues: CASSSGKNEKLFF.